This entry lists 30 T cell receptor beta chains sequenced from one sample in a study of T cell responses to AZD1222 COVID-19 vaccine. The repertoire was sequenced with immunoSEQ multiplex PCR; TCRdb's copy has only in-frame clones and lacks some. The table includes 58,000 or so clones, roughly 84% detected once. The sample here was peripheral blood, taken on day 0 of AZD1222 vaccination. These receptors were collected from an adult in good health.

V is TRBV4-3 and J is TRBJ2-7; D uncertain. The V gene lost 4 bases and the J gene lost 0 bases, with 10 bases spanning the gap. CDR1 and CDR2 (germline): LGHNA, YSLEER. This CDR3 comprises 14 residues. CDR3 coding DNA: TGCGCCAGCAGCCCGTGGGTTCCCTCCTACGAGCAGTACTTC. Translated, it gives CASSPWVPSYEQYF.

This chain uses TRBV28 with TRBJ2-7, with a possible D match to TRBD1 (5 bases). The germline CDR1 and CDR2 sequences are MDHEN and SYDVKM. V was clipped by 7 bases and J by 0 bases, with 16 bases between them. The CDR3 totals 15 residues. For the CDR3, the DNA is TGTGCCAGCAACGTTCAAGGGGCACTCTCCTACGAGCAGTACTTC. Translating it yields CASNVQGALSYEQYF.

The chain is built from TRBV19 and TRBJ1-2; a weak D match, TRBD1 (6 bases). CDR3 size: 14 residues. With 6 bases removed from V and 4 bases from J, the gap between germline ends came to 15 bases. CDR1 is LNHDA, CDR2 SQIVND, per germline (reference sequence). CDR3 nucleotide sequence: TGTGCCAGTAGACCCTACGGGGGCGGCTATGGCTACACCTTC. Protein: CASRPYGGGYGYTF.

This chain joins TRBV3-1 (or the pseudogene TRBV3-2) and TRBJ2-7; perhaps TRBD1 as D (7 bases). V lost 2 bases and J lost 6, with 20 bases in between. CDR1 and CDR2 from the germline V gene are LGHDT and YNNKEL (reference sequence). The CDR3 extends over 16 amino acids. The CDR3 coding sequence is TGTGCCAGCAGCCAATGGTTGGCAGGGGGGCTACGCGAGCAGTACTTC. Its protein is CASSQWLAGGLREQYF.

The V call is TRBV7-8, the J call TRBJ1-4; 7 bases line up with TRBD1. The CDR3 sequence is 14 residues long. Germline CDR1 reads SGHVS; CDR2 reads FQNEAQ. V lost 6 bases, J lost 7 bases, and 8 bases stayed unmatched. CDR3 residues: CASSSNRGSEKLFF. The CDR3 DNA reads as TGTGCCAGCAGTTCAAACAGGGGTTCTGAAAAACTGTTTTTT.

This clone occurred once. The chain is built from TRBV5-1 and TRBJ2-1, with 7 positions matching TRBD2. The CDR3 totals 15 residues. Germline assignment: CDR1 SGHRS and CDR2 YFSETQ. V was pared by 4 bases and J by 3 bases, with 7 bases of the junction left unmatched. The CDR3 nucleotides read TGCGCCAGCAGCCCCATCGGGGGGAACTACAATGAGCAGTTCTTC. This gives the protein CASSPIGGNYNEQFF. Drawing the rest from reference TRBV5-1 and TRBJ2-1, the complete variable domain is KAGVTQTPRYLIKTRGQQVTLSCSPISGHRSVSWYQQTPGQGLQFLFEYFSETQRNKGNFPGRFSGRQFSNSRSEMNVSTLELGDSALYLCASSPIGGNYNEQFFGPGTRLTVL.

The J gene is TRBJ2-7, the V gene TRBV6-6, with D possibly matching TRBD2 (6 bases). V lost 5 bases to trimming and J lost 3 bases, with 14 bases between them. The CDR3 is made up of 14 amino acids. Germline CDR1 is MNHNY and CDR2 is SVGAGI (reference sequence). The CDR3 region is CASSPAGTLYEQYF. The CDR3 coding sequence is TGTGCCAGCAGTCCCGCCGGGACTCTCTACGAGCAGTACTTC.

The chain carries TRBV4-1 and TRBJ2-1, with 10 bases aligning to TRBD1. The germline gives CDR1 MGHRA, CDR2 YSYEKL. J was trimmed by 5 bases and V by 0 bases; bases with no gene match: 7. This CDR3 has 17 residues. The CDR3 spells CASSQDIGTGVNNEQFF. The CDR3 bases are TGCGCCAGCAGCCAAGATATCGGGACAGGGGTAAACAATGAGCAGTTCTTC.

The chain employs TRBV6-5 and TRBJ2-7; no reliable D call. Trimming stripped 6 bases from V and 0 bases from J, with 9 bases between. The germline CDR1 and CDR2 sequences are MNHEY and SVGAGI. This CDR3 comprises 13 residues. CDR3 loop: CASSDVYSYEQYF. CDR3 DNA sequence: TGTGCCAGCAGCGACGTATACTCCTACGAGCAGTACTTC.

V gene TRBV6-5 combines with J gene TRBJ1-6; 7 nucleotides line up with TRBD1. The CDR3 totals 12 residues. Germline-derived CDR1 and CDR2 are MNHEY and SVGAGI. The junction had 5 bases not matched to a gene; V was cut back by 9 bases and J by 9 bases. CDR3 coding DNA: TGTGCCAGTAGACAGGGCTTTTCACCCCTCCACTTT. Translation: CASRQGFSPLHF.

The chain uses TRBV27 and TRBJ1-3, with a tentative D call TRBD1 (5 bases). V was clipped by 6 bases and J by 3 bases, with 9 bases between them. CDR1 is MNHEY and CDR2 is SMNVEV in the germline V gene (reference sequence). CDR3 length equals 13 residues. CDR3 residues: CASRGRGGNTIYF. CDR3 nucleotides: TGTGCCAGCAGGGGGAGGGGTGGAAACACCATATATTTT.

The J gene is TRBJ2-4, the V gene TRBV19; tentative D call: TRBD1 (6 bases). This CDR3 is built from 13 residues. The V end was cut by 3 bases, the J end by 8 bases, with 11 bases between. Germline assignment: CDR1 LNHDA and CDR2 SQIVND (reference sequence). The CDR3 bases are TGTGCCAGTAGTATTTTGCCAGGGGACATTCAGTACTTC. It translates to CASSILPGDIQYF. Supplemented by reference TRBV19 and TRBJ2-4, the full variable domain reads DGGITQSPKYLFRKEGQNVTLSCEQNLNHDAMYWYRQDPGQGLRLIYYSQIVNDFQKGDIAEGYSVSREKKESFPLTVTSAQKNPTAFYLCASSILPGDIQYFGAGTRLSVL.

The chain couples TRBV6-2 or TRBV6-3 to TRBJ2-7; no firm D call. In germline, CDR1 is MNHEY, CDR2 SVGEGT. This CDR3 is built from 11 residues. V lost 5 bases to trimming and J lost 0 bases, with 2 bases between them. The CDR3 DNA follows: TGTGCCAGCAGTCCCTCCTACGAGCAGTACTTC. Translation gives CASSPSYEQYF.

The chain uses TRBV21-1 and TRBJ2-7; TRBD2, as called in the table, went unchecked against the DNA. TRBV21-1 is flagged as a pseudogene. This CDR3 spans 15 amino acids. The CDR3 is CASSKAAGGTYEQYF. In DNA, the CDR3 is TGTGCCAGCAGCAAAGCGGCCGGAGGAACCTACGAGCAGTACTTC.

This clone is labeled medium-sized. This chain links TRBV2 with TRBJ2-1; perhaps TRBD1 as D (5 bases). The V end lost 6 bases, the J end lost 4 bases, and 16 bases lay between the germline ends. The CDR3 contains 15 residues. Looked up from germline, CDR1 is SNHLY and CDR2 is FYNNEI. The CDR3 DNA is TGTGCCAGCAGCCCACTCCAGGGTCCTTACAATGAGCAGTTCTTC. Translated: CASSPLQGPYNEQFF.

J is TRBJ1-2 and V is TRBV15, with D unresolved. CDR1 is LNHNV and CDR2 is YYDKDF in the germline V gene (reference sequence). V dropped 0 bases and J dropped 4 bases, with 18 bases sitting between them. CDR3 length: 17 amino acids. For the CDR3, the DNA is TGTGCCACCAGCAGAGACCTCTCCGATCCCGGAGGCTATGGCTACACCTTC. Translation: CATSRDLSDPGGYGYTF.

The chain is built from TRBV13 and TRBJ1-1, with a tentative D call TRBD1 (5 bases). This CDR3 is built from 14 residues. V gave up 5 bases and J gave up 5 bases, with 15 bases separating them. From germline, CDR1 is PRHDT and CDR2 FYEKMQ (reference sequence). The CDR3 nucleotides read TGTGCCAGCAGCCCCGGGACCCTCGGGACTGAAGCTTTCTTT. It is translated as CASSPGTLGTEAFF.

This clone has only a few counts. The CDR3 loop is CASSQEPGLFNQPQHF. DNA of the CDR3: TGCGCCAGCAGCCAAGAACCGGGGTTGTTCAATCAGCCCCAGCATTTT. The chain recombines TRBV4-1 with TRBJ1-5; D not resolved. Trimming left V 0 bases short and J 3 bases short, with 12 bases between. CDR1 and CDR2 from the germline V gene are MGHRA and YSYEKL. The CDR3 is 16 amino acids.

The rearrangement uses TRBV5-1 and TRBJ2-7; weak D call: TRBD1 (8 bases). Looked up from germline, CDR1 is SGHRS and CDR2 is YFSETQ. The length of the CDR3 is 16 residues. Trimming removed 7 bases at V and 2 bases at J, with 22 bases between. The CDR3 spells CASGALRQGTTYEQYF. Written as DNA, the CDR3 is TGCGCCAGCGGGGCTCTGCGACAGGGGACTACCTACGAGCAGTACTTC.

The chain links TRBV6-6 to TRBJ2-1, with 13 bases that match TRBD2. Losses at the gene ends were 7 bases for V and 7 bases for J; bases not matched to a gene: 7. CDR3 length equals 15 residues. Per germline, CDR1 MNHNY and CDR2 SVGAGI (reference sequence). The CDR3 sequence is CASTLLAGGENEQFF. In DNA form, the CDR3 reads TGTGCCAGCACTTTACTAGCGGGGGGGGAGAATGAGCAGTTCTTC.

The V call is TRBV6-5, the J call TRBJ1-5; D is perhaps TRBD1 (5 bases). This CDR3 region has 14 residues. Between the trimmed V and J ends, which lost 6 bases and 2 bases, there was a span of 11 bases. Germline CDR1 MNHEY, CDR2 SVGAGI. CDR3 protein: CASSSPQGNQPQHF. CDR3 sequence (DNA): TGTGCCAGCAGCTCCCCACAGGGCAATCAGCCCCAGCATTTT.

In DNA, the CDR3 is TGTGCCAGCAGATTCCTAGGGGATACGCAGTATTTT. Translating it yields CASRFLGDTQYF. This chain links TRBV28 with TRBJ2-3; no clear D. The germline V gene encodes CDR1 MDHEN and CDR2 SYDVKM. Deletions cut 6 bases from V and 6 bases from J, with 10 bases between. CDR3 size: 12 residues.

This chain joins TRBV7-8 and TRBJ2-3, with D tentatively TRBD1 or TRBD2 (5 bases each). Germline V gene sequence: CDR1 SGHVS, CDR2 FQNEAQ. The CDR3 runs to 14 residues. V lost 5 bases, J lost 0 bases, and 9 bases lay in between. The CDR3 DNA is TGTGCCAGCAGCAGGGGACGGAGCACAGATACGCAGTATTTT. This translates into CASSRGRSTDTQYF.

The chain links TRBV24-1 to TRBJ2-1, with D unresolved. V was pared by 0 bases and J by 2 bases, with 10 bases between. The germline CDR1 and CDR2 sequences are KGHDR and SFDVKD. The CDR3 is 16 residues long. The CDR3: CATSDLGKHAYNEQFF. CDR3 bases: TGTGCCACCAGTGATTTGGGCAAGCATGCCTACAATGAGCAGTTCTTC.

This chain joins TRBV6-5 and TRBJ2-7, with D hard to call. V was cut by 6 bases and J by 9 bases, with 15 bases left in between. Looked up from germline, CDR1 is MNHEY and CDR2 is SVGAGI. CDR3 size: 12 residues. The CDR3 sequence is CASSSSPLGQYF. As DNA, the CDR3 is TGTGCCAGCAGCAGTAGTCCTCTTGGGCAGTACTTC.

The chain has TRBV3-1 (or the pseudogene TRBV3-2) and TRBJ2-3; D remains ambiguous. The germline V gene encodes CDR1 LGHDT and CDR2 YNNKEL (reference sequence). Trimming cost V 1 base and J 2 bases, with 7 bases left between them. This CDR3 contains 14 residues. This chain's CDR3 is CASSQAGPTDTQYF. CDR3 DNA: TGTGCCAGCAGCCAAGCCGGTCCCACAGATACGCAGTATTTT.

The chain joins TRBV10-3 to TRBJ1-2; 8 bases align to TRBD1. V shed 0 bases and J 5 bases; nucleotides not matched to a gene: 5. The CDR3 length is 15 residues. The germline CDR1 and CDR2 sequences are ENHRY and SYGVKD. This CDR3 reads CAISESTGVSYGYTF. CDR3 DNA: TGTGCCATCAGTGAGTCGACAGGGGTGTCTTATGGCTACACCTTC.

This chain uses TRBV3-1 (or the pseudogene TRBV3-2) with TRBJ2-3, with 13 bases identical to TRBD2. Germline V gene sequence: CDR1 LGHDT, CDR2 YNNKEL (reference sequence). Germline trimming cut 0 bases from V and 0 bases from J; bases unmatched to any gene: 6. The CDR3 totals 19 residues. In DNA form, the CDR3 reads TGTGCCAGCAGCCAAGAAACAGGACTAGCGGGGGCCAGCACAGATACGCAGTATTTT. As protein: CASSQETGLAGASTDTQYF.

The chain uses TRBV11-3 and TRBJ2-7; 12 bases align to TRBD1. The CDR3 sequence is 15 residues long. Germline loops: CDR1 SGHNT, CDR2 YENEEA. V was pared by 5 bases and J by 5 bases, with 7 bases of the junction left unmatched. CDR3 nucleotides: TGTGCCAGCAGCCTGGGACAGGGGGCGCAGAACGAGCAGTACTTC. Translation gives CASSLGQGAQNEQYF.

This clone has more than one count but fewer than ten. The gene calls are TRBV4-3 and TRBJ2-7; no reliable D call. V lost 0 bases and J lost 5, with 8 bases in between. This CDR3 region has 13 residues. Germline CDR1 LGHNA, CDR2 YSLEER. This CDR3 is CASSQDRPNEQYF. The CDR3 DNA sequence: TGCGCCAGCAGCCAAGATAGACCTAACGAGCAGTACTTC.